These T cell receptor beta chains were read from a single sample in a study of beta chain features in type 1 diabetes. Clones were read by immunoSEQ multiplex PCR, and TCRdb kept only the in-frame ones, dropping some. The sample holds 680,000 or so clones, 10% to 15% seen once. Sequencing was performed on naive CD4+ T cells from blood. These receptors were taken from a man in his late teens or twenties with type 1 diabetes. Each CDR3 is given with its conserved first and last residue. The D gene is left open where the match is weak. Clone size appears in some rows only: once, few, many, or a class for an expanded clone.

V: TRBV5-1
D: TRBD1
J: TRBJ1-2
size: few
CDR3: CASRSDRGLPANYGYTF
DNA: TGCGCCAGCAGATCGGACAGGGGGCTGCCCGCTAACTATGGCTACACCTTC

V: TRBV27
D: TRBD2
J: TRBJ2-7
size: .
CDR3: CASRSPRAGGYEQYF
DNA: TGTGCCAGCAGATCCCCCAGAGCGGGGGGGTACGAGCAGTACTTC

V: TRBV6-5
D: TRBD1
J: TRBJ2-3
size: few
CDR3: CASSGQGQQYF
DNA: TGTGCCAGCAGCGGACAGGGGCAGCAGTATTTT

V: TRBV2
D: .
J: TRBJ2-2
size: .
CDR3: CASSDGFRSGELFF
DNA: TGTGCCAGCAGTGATGGGTTCAGGTCCGGGGAGCTGTTTTTT

V: TRBV28
D: .
J: TRBJ2-4
size: few
CDR3: CASSLLLAKNIQYF
DNA: TGTGCCAGCAGTTTACTATTGGCCAAAAACATTCAGTACTTC

V: TRBV7-9
D: TRBD1
J: TRBJ1-5
size: .
CDR3: CASSFGLTGVHQPQHF
DNA: TGTGCCAGCAGCTTTGGTCTGACAGGGGTGCATCAGCCCCAGCATTTT

V: TRBV7-9
D: .
J: TRBJ1-1
size: few
CDR3: CASSPGRGNTEAFF
DNA: TGTGCCAGCAGCCCAGGACGGGGAAACACTGAAGCTTTCTTT

V: TRBV18
D: .
J: TRBJ2-4
size: .
CDR3: CASSPIQDSNIQYF
DNA: TGTGCCAGCTCACCGATACAGGATTCAAACATTCAGTACTTC

V: TRBV5-1
D: TRBD1
J: TRBJ1-2
size: few
CDR3: CASSSSGTGVGYTF
DNA: TGCGCCAGCAGCTCCTCCGGGACAGGGGTTGGCTACACCTTC

V: TRBV7-7
D: TRBD2
J: TRBJ2-5
size: .
CDR3: CASSLAAPGGIEETQYF
DNA: TGTGCTAGCAGCTTAGCGGCTCCGGGGGGGATAGAGGAGACCCAGTACTTC

V: TRBV30
D: .
J: TRBJ1-1
size: few
CDR3: CAWDHPGFGNTEAFF
DNA: TGTGCCTGGGACCACCCAGGATTTGGGAACACTGAAGCTTTCTTT

V: TRBV7-9
D: .
J: TRBJ1-6
size: few
CDR3: CASSLDRGHSPLHF
DNA: TGTGCCAGCAGCTTAGACCGAGGGCATTCACCCCTCCACTTT

V: TRBV6-5
D: .
J: TRBJ2-2
size: .
CDR3: CASSTDNTRELFF
DNA: TGTGCCAGCTCGACAGATAATACGAGGGAGCTGTTTTTT

V: TRBV10-3
D: .
J: TRBJ2-5
size: .
CDR3: CAISESTLLETQYF
DNA: TGTGCCATCAGTGAGTCGACCCTATTGGAGACCCAGTACTTC

V: TRBV20-1
D: .
J: TRBJ2-1
size: .
CDR3: CSARGLGEQFF
DNA: TGCAGTGCTCGAGGGCTCGGGGAGCAGTTCTTC

V: TRBV5-6
D: TRBD1
J: TRBJ2-5
size: .
CDR3: CASSLGNRGQETQYF
DNA: TGTGCCAGCAGCTTGGGGAACAGGGGCCAAGAGACCCAGTACTTC

V: TRBV30
D: .
J: TRBJ1-1
size: few
CDR3: CALGSWDEAFF
DNA: TGTGCCCTAGGCAGTTGGGATGAAGCTTTCTTT

V: TRBV15
D: .
J: TRBJ2-7
size: few
CDR3: CATSREVISYEQYF
DNA: TGTGCCACCAGCAGAGAGGTCATCTCCTACGAGCAGTACTTC

V: TRBV7-2
D: .
J: TRBJ2-2
size: few
CDR3: CASIPRVSGTGELFF
DNA: TGTGCCAGCATCCCCAGGGTGTCTGGCACCGGGGAGCTGTTTTTT

V: TRBV20-1
D: .
J: TRBJ2-5
size: .
CDR3: CSASGSETQYF
DNA: TGCAGTGCTAGTGGATCAGAGACCCAGTACTTC

V: TRBV9
D: TRBD1
J: TRBJ2-1
size: .
CDR3: CASSVVGGVGAYNEQFF
DNA: TGTGCCAGCAGCGTAGTAGGGGGCGTTGGAGCCTACAATGAGCAGTTCTTC

V: TRBV5-4
D: .
J: TRBJ1-3
size: .
CDR3: CASSLDSSGNTIYF
DNA: TGTGCCAGCAGTTTAGATTCCTCTGGAAACACCATATATTTT

V: TRBV5-4
D: TRBD2
J: TRBJ2-3
size: .
CDR3: CASSEWAGVAPDTQYF
DNA: TGTGCCAGCAGCGAGTGGGCGGGGGTGGCCCCAGATACGCAGTATTTT

V: TRBV30
D: TRBD1
J: TRBJ1-5
size: few
CDR3: CAWSVQGNQPQHF
DNA: TGTGCCTGGAGTGTACAGGGGAATCAGCCCCAGCATTTT

V: TRBV7-9
D: .
J: TRBJ1-6
size: few
CDR3: CASSLAMADSSPLHF
DNA: TGTGCCAGCAGCTTAGCGATGGCAGATTCTTCACCCCTCCACTTT

V: TRBV30
D: TRBD2
J: TRBJ2-3
size: .
CDR3: CAWSLLAASTDTQYF
DNA: TGTGCCTGGAGTCTGCTAGCGGCTAGCACAGATACGCAGTATTTT

V: TRBV6-1
D: .
J: TRBJ2-7
size: few
CDR3: CASRDSLQLEQYF
DNA: TGTGCCAGCAGGGACAGCCTACAACTCGAGCAGTACTTC

V: TRBV6-1
D: TRBD1
J: TRBJ1-3
size: .
CDR3: CAIRTGGNTIYF
DNA: TGTGCCATTCGGACAGGGGGAAACACCATATATTTT

V: TRBV7-9
D: .
J: TRBJ1-5
size: few
CDR3: CASSFGGNQPQHF
DNA: TGTGCCAGCAGCTTTGGGGGCAATCAGCCCCAGCATTTT

V: TRBV4-1
D: TRBD1
J: TRBJ1-4
size: few
CDR3: CASSRTGTNEKLFF
DNA: TGCGCCAGCAGCCGGACAGGCACTAATGAAAAACTGTTTTTT

V: TRBV7-9
D: .
J: TRBJ2-5
size: .
CDR3: CASSLVGSQETQYF
DNA: TGTGCCAGCAGCTTAGTAGGGTCCCAAGAGACCCAGTACTTC

V: TRBV19
D: .
J: TRBJ1-5
size: .
CDR3: CASSIRPGVHNQPQHF
DNA: TGTGCCAGTAGTATACGGCCAGGGGTCCATAATCAGCCCCAGCATTTT

V: TRBV28
D: .
J: TRBJ2-1
size: .
CDR3: CASSKGFREQFF
DNA: TGTGCCAGCAGTAAGGGTTTCCGTGAGCAGTTCTTC

V: TRBV5-1
D: TRBD2
J: TRBJ2-1
size: few
CDR3: CASSPGGSNEQFF
DNA: TGCGCCAGCAGCCCGGGGGGGAGTAATGAGCAGTTCTTC

V: TRBV28
D: .
J: TRBJ2-2
size: few
CDR3: CASRSNTGELFF
DNA: TGTGCCAGCAGATCGAACACCGGGGAGCTGTTTTTT

V: TRBV30
D: .
J: TRBJ1-1
size: .
CDR3: CAWTQPGGAPNTEAFF
DNA: TGTGCCTGGACCCAACCTGGAGGGGCACCGAACACTGAAGCTTTCTTT

V: TRBV7-6
D: TRBD2
J: TRBJ2-3
size: .
CDR3: CASSLGISGGTDTQYF
DNA: TGTGCCAGCAGCTTAGGAATTAGCGGGGGAACAGATACGCAGTATTTT

V: TRBV6-6
D: .
J: TRBJ1-2
size: few
CDR3: CASSSGGYGYTF
DNA: TGTGCCAGCAGTTCTGGGGGCTATGGCTACACCTTC

V: TRBV7-3
D: .
J: TRBJ2-3
size: .
CDR3: CASSPRRGPTDTQYF
DNA: TGTGCCAGCAGCCCTCGCAGGGGCCCAACAGATACGCAGTATTTT

V: TRBV5-6
D: .
J: TRBJ1-2
size: .
CDR3: CASSFLGRATKGYTF
DNA: TGTGCCAGCAGCTTTTTAGGCAGGGCAACAAAAGGCTACACCTTC

V: TRBV6-4
D: TRBD1
J: TRBJ1-1
size: .
CDR3: CASSVTGATEAFF
DNA: TGTGCCAGCAGTGTAACAGGGGCCACTGAAGCTTTCTTT

V: TRBV5-4
D: .
J: TRBJ2-7
size: .
CDR3: CASSLGGTYEQYF
DNA: TGTGCCAGCAGCTTGGGGGGGACCTACGAGCAGTACTTC

V: TRBV7-8
D: .
J: TRBJ2-1
size: few
CDR3: CASSSSRALVDEQFF
DNA: TGTGCCAGCAGCTCGTCGCGGGCCCTAGTGGATGAGCAGTTCTTC

V: TRBV6-1
D: TRBD1
J: TRBJ2-5
size: few
CDR3: CASRTGQETQYF
DNA: TGTGCCAGTAGGACAGGGCAGGAGACCCAGTACTTC

V: TRBV18
D: .
J: TRBJ2-5
size: .
CDR3: CASSPRTAKETQYF
DNA: TGTGCCAGCTCACCCCGGACAGCGAAAGAGACCCAGTACTTC

V: TRBV9
D: TRBD1
J: TRBJ2-7
size: .
CDR3: CASSGGQGRYEQYF
DNA: TGTGCCAGCAGCGGCGGACAGGGCCGTTACGAGCAGTACTTC

V: TRBV2
D: .
J: TRBJ1-2
size: few
CDR3: CASSELGLYGYTF
DNA: TGTGCCAGCAGTGAATTGGGGCTGTATGGCTACACCTTC

V: TRBV27
D: .
J: TRBJ2-5
size: few
CDR3: CASSLLGGRETQYF
DNA: TGTGCCAGCAGTTTACTCGGGGGCCGGGAGACCCAGTACTTC

V: TRBV18
D: TRBD1
J: TRBJ1-1
size: few
CDR3: CASSPGQLTEAFF
DNA: TGTGCCAGCTCTCCGGGACAGCTCACTGAAGCTTTCTTT

V: TRBV29-1
D: .
J: TRBJ1-5
size: few
CDR3: CSVETQPQHF
DNA: TGCAGCGTTGAGACTCAGCCCCAGCATTTT

V: TRBV2
D: .
J: TRBJ1-5
size: .
CDR3: CASSEPEQPQHF
DNA: TGTGCCAGCAGTGAACCGGAGCAGCCCCAGCATTTT

V: TRBV18
D: TRBD1
J: TRBJ2-1
size: few
CDR3: CASSLGQGVDEQFF
DNA: TGTGCCAGCTCATTAGGACAGGGTGTGGATGAGCAGTTCTTC

V: TRBV11-3
D: TRBD1
J: TRBJ2-1
size: .
CDR3: CASSSPGTAYNEQFF
DNA: TGTGCCAGCAGCAGTCCCGGGACAGCCTACAATGAGCAGTTCTTC

V: TRBV30
D: .
J: TRBJ1-1
size: .
CDR3: CAWSSANTEAFF
DNA: TGTGCCTGGAGTTCTGCGAACACTGAAGCTTTCTTT